The 15 T cell receptor beta chains given below trace back to one sample, sequenced in a study of T cell repertoires in cytomegalovirus infection. Each CDR3 protein is one row after TCRdb ran MiXCR on the reads. The table records around 260,000 distinct CDR3 sequences, about 25% of them present only once. Sequencing was done on a sample of PBMCs. These receptors all come from a human donor in good health (CMV status not recorded). Some clones in this sample may be carry-over from other donors' samples.

Concerning this clonotype itself: A read error is possible here, since a much larger clone lies one base away. V gene TRBV7-2 combines with J gene TRBJ1-2; D gene uncertain. The germline gives CDR1 SGHTA, CDR2 FQGNSA. The CDR3 has 13 residues. CDR3 sequence: CASSLTINYGYNF. Written as DNA, the CDR3 is TGTGCCAGCAGCCTCACAATTAACTATGGCTACAACTTC.

The CDR3: CATSREGLAGVGNEQFF. The CDR3 region has the DNA TGTGCCACCAGCAGAGAGGGACTAGCGGGAGTCGGGAATGAGCAGTTCTTC. V is TRBV15 and J is TRBJ2-1; 14 positions agree with TRBD2. Per germline, CDR1 LNHNV and CDR2 YYDKDF (reference sequence). CDR3 length equals 17 residues. V was pared by 0 bases and J by 7 bases, with 5 bases of the junction left unmatched. Filled out from reference TRBV15 and TRBJ2-1, the complete variable domain reads DAMVIQNPRYQVTQFGKPVTLSCSQTLNHNVMYWYQQKSSQAPKLLFHYYDKDFNNEADTPDNFQSRRPNTSFCFLDIRSPGLGDTAMYLCATSREGLAGVGNEQFFGPGTRLTVL.

This clonotype appeared a few times. The chain is built from TRBV29-1 and TRBJ2-3; D is perhaps TRBD2 (6 bases). Germline V gives CDR1 SQVTM, CDR2 ANQGSEA. The CDR3 runs 13 residues. The V end was cut by 4 bases, the J end by 8 bases, with 16 bases between. As DNA, the CDR3 is TGCAGCGTTGGGGAAGGAGGGAGAGGTACGCAGTATTTT. Amino acids: CSVGEGGRGTQYF.

This clonotype was observed a few times. The V call is TRBV5-1, the J call TRBJ1-1; 7 positions match TRBD1. Looked up from germline, CDR1 is SGHRS and CDR2 is YFSETQ. V lost 4 bases to trimming and J lost 0 bases; unmatched junction nucleotides: 6. The CDR3 covers 15 residues. CDR3 loop: CASSPITGVNTEAFF. The CDR3 DNA is TGCGCCAGCAGCCCAATAACAGGGGTGAACACTGAAGCTTTCTTT.

This clonotype was seen repeatedly, ten times or more. V usage is TRBV6-2 or TRBV6-3 and J usage is TRBJ2-7; D may be TRBD2 (6 bases). Germline values: CDR1 MNHEY, CDR2 SVGEGT. The CDR3 extends over 14 amino acids. V was pared by 0 bases and J by 0 bases, with 6 bases between. The CDR3 nucleotides are TGTGCCAGCAGTTACTCGACTAGCTCCTACGAGCAGTACTTC. Translating it yields CASSYSTSSYEQYF.

The count of this clonotype is one. The chain links TRBV29-1 to TRBJ1-1, with TRBD1 identical over 9 bases. Germline CDR1 SQVTM, CDR2 ANQGSEA. Trimming cost V 6 bases and J 4 bases; bases outside gene matches: 9. The CDR3 loop spans 14 amino acids. The CDR3 is CSVTRDRVTTEAFF. CDR3 DNA: TGCAGCGTCACTAGGGACAGGGTGACCACTGAAGCTTTCTTT.

The J gene is TRBJ2-3, the V gene TRBV20-1; tentative D call: TRBD2 (5 bases). Germline CDR1 is DFQATT and CDR2 is SNEGSKA (reference sequence). This CDR3 contains 15 residues. Trimming removed 6 bases from V and 2 bases from J, with 18 bases in between. The CDR3 sequence: CSAVDFRSDTDTQYF. The CDR3 nucleotides read TGCAGTGCAGTGGACTTTCGGTCTGACACAGATACGCAGTATTTT.

This clonotype was seen a few times. The chain links TRBV5-6 to TRBJ2-5; maybe TRBD2 (5 bases). V shed 4 bases and J shed 9 bases, with 19 bases lying between them. The germline CDR1 and CDR2 sequences are SGHDT and YYEEEE. CDR3 length equals 14 residues. CDR3 sequence reads: CASSPRGTSRAQYF. The CDR3, as DNA: TGTGCCAGCAGCCCTCGAGGAACGTCGAGGGCCCAGTACTTC.

The chain has TRBV6-1 and TRBJ2-7; D uncertain. Germline loops: CDR1 MNHNS, CDR2 SASEGT. The ends were cut back, 2 bases at V and 1 base at J, with 15 bases in the middle. The CDR3 covers 16 residues. The CDR3 loop reads CASSESPTATSYEQYF. The DNA for the CDR3 is TGTGCCAGCAGTGAATCCCCCACGGCAACTTCCTACGAGCAGTACTTC.

This clonotype was seen many times. The chain uses TRBV7-2 and TRBJ2-5; the D is unclear. V was trimmed by 6 bases and J by 1 base, leaving 9 bases between them. Germline V gene sequence: CDR1 SGHTA, CDR2 FQGNSA. The CDR3 is 13 amino acids. The CDR3 nucleotides are TGTGCCAGCAGTAAACAAGTCCAAGAGACCCAGTACTTC. Amino acids: CASSKQVQETQYF.

This clonotype came up a few times. The chain employs TRBV7-9 and TRBJ1-5, with D hard to call. This CDR3 comprises 13 residues. CDR1 is SEHNR, CDR2 FQNEAQ, per germline (reference sequence). Trimming shortened V by 4 bases and J by 7 bases, and 11 bases separated the two germline ends. The CDR3 coding sequence is TGTGCCAGCAGCTCCTACCTAGGGCAGCCCCAGCATTTT. Protein: CASSSYLGQPQHF.

This clonotype turned up a few times. The chain carries TRBV27 and TRBJ1-1; a possible D gene is TRBD1 (6 bases). The germline gives CDR1 MNHEY, CDR2 SMNVEV (reference sequence). Trimming took off 7 bases at V and 5 bases at J, with 14 bases between the two ends. CDR3 size: 13 residues. The CDR3 sequence is CASIEQGKTEAFF. CDR3 nucleotide sequence: TGTGCCAGCATCGAACAGGGTAAGACTGAAGCTTTCTTT.

This clonotype was observed a few times. This chain uses TRBV19 with TRBJ1-5, with TRBD1 as a possible D gene (5 bases). This CDR3 region has 16 residues. V lost 2 bases and J 1 base, leaving 12 bases between the germline ends. Per germline, CDR1 LNHDA and CDR2 SQIVND (reference sequence). This chain's CDR3 is CASSILGGRSNQPQHF. The DNA of the CDR3 is TGTGCCAGTAGTATATTGGGGGGTCGAAGCAATCAGCCCCAGCATTTT. Filled out from reference TRBV19 and TRBJ1-5, the complete variable domain reads DGGITQSPKYLFRKEGQNVTLSCEQNLNHDAMYWYRQDPGQGLRLIYYSQIVNDFQKGDIAEGYSVSREKKESFPLTVTSAQKNPTAFYLCASSILGGRSNQPQHFGDGTRLSIL.

This clonotype was detected a few times. The chain uses TRBV12-3 or TRBV12-4 and TRBJ1-2; 9 nucleotides align to TRBD1. The J segment lost 8 bases and the V segment lost 4 bases, leaving 8 bases of the junction unmatched. This CDR3 has 14 residues. The CDR3 spells CASSSLQGAVGYTF. CDR3 DNA: TGTGCCAGCAGTTCGCTACAGGGGGCGGTAGGCTACACCTTC.

This rearrangement joins TRBV5-1 to TRBJ2-7; 7 bases are a match to TRBD1. With 3 bases clipped from V and 4 bases from J, the junction kept 10 bases outside the gene matches. The CDR3 totals 15 residues. CDR1 and CDR2 from the germline V gene are SGHRS and YFSETQ. CDR3 loop: CASSSLPGTAYEQYF. CDR3 DNA: TGCGCCAGCAGCTCCCTACCCGGGACAGCTTACGAGCAGTACTTC.